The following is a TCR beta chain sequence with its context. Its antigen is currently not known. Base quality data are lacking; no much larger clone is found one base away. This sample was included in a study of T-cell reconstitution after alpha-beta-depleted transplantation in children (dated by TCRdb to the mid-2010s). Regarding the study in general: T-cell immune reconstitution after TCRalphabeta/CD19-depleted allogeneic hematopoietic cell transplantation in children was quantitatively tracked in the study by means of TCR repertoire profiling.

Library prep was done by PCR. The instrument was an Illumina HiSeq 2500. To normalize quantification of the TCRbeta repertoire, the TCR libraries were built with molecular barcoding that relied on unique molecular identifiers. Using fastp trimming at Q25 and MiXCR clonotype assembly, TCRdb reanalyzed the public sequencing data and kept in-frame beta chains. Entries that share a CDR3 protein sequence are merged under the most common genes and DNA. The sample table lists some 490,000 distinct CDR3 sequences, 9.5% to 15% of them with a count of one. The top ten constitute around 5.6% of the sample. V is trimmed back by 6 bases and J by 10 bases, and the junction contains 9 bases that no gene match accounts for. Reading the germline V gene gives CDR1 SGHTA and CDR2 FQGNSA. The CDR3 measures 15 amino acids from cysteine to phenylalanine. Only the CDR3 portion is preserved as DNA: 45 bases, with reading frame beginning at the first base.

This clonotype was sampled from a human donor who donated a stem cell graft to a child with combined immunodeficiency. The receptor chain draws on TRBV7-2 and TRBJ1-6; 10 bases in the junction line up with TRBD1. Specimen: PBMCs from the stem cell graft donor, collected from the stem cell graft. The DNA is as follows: TGTGCCAGCAGTCGGGACAGGGGTTTAGGGTCACCCCTCCACTTT. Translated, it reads CASSRDRGLGSPLHF.